What follows is one T cell receptor (beta chain) and its context. Its antigen is not identified. The record originates from a study of T cell responses to AZD1222 COVID-19 vaccine. Findings and limits, study-wide: Clonal diversity was possibly underestimated, and the donors were mostly white British, with more females.

This table comes from immunoSEQ multiplex PCR, and its TCRdb copy is limited to in-frame clones, with some not included. The sample consists of roughly 250,000 clones, approximately 93% of them appearing once. CDR1 is SGHTA, CDR2 FQGNSA, per germline. The CDR3 totals 13 residues. V shed 5 bases and J shed 7 bases, with 14 bases lying between them. This TCR derives from an adult in good health. The sample was peripheral blood, taken on day 0 of AZD1222 vaccination. The chain uses TRBV7-2 and TRBJ1-2; tentative D call: TRBD1 (5 bases). The CDR3 DNA follows: TGTGCCAGCAGCACCGGGACCGTGGTTGGCTACACCTTC. This sequence encodes CASSTGTVVGYTF. The full variable domain, its missing parts supplied by reference TRBV7-2 and TRBJ1-2, is GAGVSQSPSNKVTEKGKDVELRCDPISGHTALYWYRQSLGQGLEFLIYFQGNSAPDKSGLPSDRFSAERTGGSVSTLTIQRTQQEDSAVYLCASSTGTVVGYTFGSGTRLTVV.